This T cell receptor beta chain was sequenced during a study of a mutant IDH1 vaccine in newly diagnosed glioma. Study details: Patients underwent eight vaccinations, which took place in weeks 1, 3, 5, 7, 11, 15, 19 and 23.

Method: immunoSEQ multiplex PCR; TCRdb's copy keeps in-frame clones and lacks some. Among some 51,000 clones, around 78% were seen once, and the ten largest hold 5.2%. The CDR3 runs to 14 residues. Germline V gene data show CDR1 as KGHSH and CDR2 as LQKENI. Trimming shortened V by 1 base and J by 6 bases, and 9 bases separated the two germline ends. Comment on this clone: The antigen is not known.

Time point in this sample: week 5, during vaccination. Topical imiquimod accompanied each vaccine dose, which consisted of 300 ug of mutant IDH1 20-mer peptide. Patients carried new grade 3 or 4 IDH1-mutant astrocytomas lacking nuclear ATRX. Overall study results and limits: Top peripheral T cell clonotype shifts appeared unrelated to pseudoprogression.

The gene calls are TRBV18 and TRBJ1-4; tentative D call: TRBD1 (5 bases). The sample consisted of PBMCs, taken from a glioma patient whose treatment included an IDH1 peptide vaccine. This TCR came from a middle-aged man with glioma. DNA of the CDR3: TGTGCCAGCTCACCACAGGGAGGGGATGAAAAACTGTTTTTT. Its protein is CASSPQGGDEKLFF.